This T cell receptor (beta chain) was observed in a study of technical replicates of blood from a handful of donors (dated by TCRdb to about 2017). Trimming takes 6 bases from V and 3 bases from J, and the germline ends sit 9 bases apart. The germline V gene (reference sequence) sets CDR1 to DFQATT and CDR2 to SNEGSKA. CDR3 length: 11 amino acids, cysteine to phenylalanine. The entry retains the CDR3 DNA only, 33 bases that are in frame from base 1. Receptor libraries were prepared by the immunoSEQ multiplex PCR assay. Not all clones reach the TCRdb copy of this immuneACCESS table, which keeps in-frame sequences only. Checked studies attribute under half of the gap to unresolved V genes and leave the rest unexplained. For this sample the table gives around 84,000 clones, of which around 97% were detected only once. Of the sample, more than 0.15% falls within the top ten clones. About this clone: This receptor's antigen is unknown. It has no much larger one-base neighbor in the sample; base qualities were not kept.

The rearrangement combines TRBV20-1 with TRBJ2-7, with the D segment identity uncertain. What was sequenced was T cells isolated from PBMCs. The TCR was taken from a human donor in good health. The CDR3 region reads CSAHSSYEQYF. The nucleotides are TGCAGTGCCCACAGCAGCTACGAGCAGTACTTC.